These T cell receptor beta chains were read from a single sample in a study of blood T cell repertoires in COVID-19. Profiled with immunoSEQ multiplex PCR; TCRdb holds only in-frame clones, not every one. The sample lists 200,000 to 250,000 clones, 70% to 90% seen once, with 10% to 13% in the top ten. Sequencing was done on a sample of peripheral blood. The receptors derive from a woman aged 45-65 years with COVID-19, enrolled during active disease. CDR3s include the opening cysteine and the closing phenylalanine or tryptophan. The D gene is left open where the match is weak. Expanded clones get a size class; other rows say once, few or many, or leave the size out.

D | size | J | V | CDR3 | DNA
. | few | TRBJ2-2 | TRBV5-1 | CASSLVITGELFF | TGCGCCAGCAGCTTGGTCATCACCGGGGAGCTGTTTTTT
TRBD1 | . | TRBJ2-6 | TRBV19 | CAIRGTGANVLTF | TGTGCCATCAGGGGGACTGGGGCCAACGTCCTGACTTTC
TRBD1 | . | TRBJ1-5 | TRBV6-6 | CASSPRQGSWNQPQHF | TGTGCCAGCAGCCCTAGACAGGGGTCCTGGAATCAGCCCCAGCATTTT
. | . | TRBJ2-5 | TRBV9 | CASSVLSRAGETQYF | TGTGCCAGCAGCGTATTGAGCAGGGCGGGGGAGACCCAGTACTTC
TRBD1 | . | TRBJ2-3 | TRBV13 | CASSTRQGAEDTQYF | TGTGCCAGCAGCACCCGACAGGGGGCGGAGGATACGCAGTATTTT
. | . | TRBJ2-1 | TRBV19 | CASSTRAGGFAEQFF | TGTGCCAGTAGTACCCGGGCAGGAGGGTTTGCTGAGCAGTTCTTC
TRBD1 | . | TRBJ1-1 | TRBV20-1 | CSASSGGNTEAFF | TGCAGTGCTAGTTCAGGGGGGAACACTGAAGCTTTCTTT
. | . | TRBJ2-1 | TRBV7-3 | CASSFDTYNEQFF | TGTGCCAGCAGCTTCGACACGTACAATGAGCAGTTCTTC
TRBD2 | . | TRBJ2-3 | TRBV19 | CASSGGAADTQYF | TGTGCCAGTAGCGGGGGGGCTGCAGATACGCAGTATTTT
TRBD1 | . | TRBJ2-1 | TRBV27 | CASTPDRGKSTEQFF | TGTGCCAGCACCCCGGACAGGGGCAAGTCTACTGAGCAGTTCTTC
. | . | TRBJ1-6 | TRBV19 | CASTAGNGNSPLHF | TGTGCCAGTACTGCAGGGAACGGTAATTCACCCCTCCACTTT
TRBD1 | . | TRBJ2-3 | TRBV27 | CASSLRGQAATQYF | TGTGCCAGCAGTTTACGGGGACAGGCCGCTACGCAGTATTTT
. | . | TRBJ2-7 | TRBV6-5 | CASKLYVSSYEQYF | TGTGCCAGCAAACTCTACGTTAGCTCCTACGAGCAGTACTTC
TRBD1 | . | TRBJ1-2 | TRBV11-1 | CASSKGQGVSNYGYTF | TGTGCCAGCAGCAAAGGACAGGGGGTATCTAACTATGGCTACACCTTC
. | . | TRBJ1-6 | TRBV7-9 | CASRPNRATNSPLHF | TGTGCCAGCAGGCCAAACAGGGCGACTAATTCACCCCTCCACTTT
TRBD1 | . | TRBJ2-2 | TRBV6-5 | CASSWDRVGTGELFF | TGTGCCAGCAGCTGGGACAGGGTAGGGACCGGGGAGCTGTTTTTT
TRBD2 | . | TRBJ2-3 | TRBV10-2 | CASQRLAGGGDTQYF | TGCGCCAGCCAACGACTAGCGGGGGGGGGAGATACGCAGTATTTT
TRBD1 | . | TRBJ1-5 | TRBV24-1 | CATSGTGGALSNQPQHF | TGTGCCACCAGTGGGACAGGGGGCGCCTTGAGCAATCAGCCCCAGCATTTT
. | . | TRBJ2-3 | TRBV5-1 | CASSLARGPLFDTQYF | TGCGCCAGCAGCTTGGCCAGGGGTCCCCTTTTCGATACGCAGTATTTT
. | . | TRBJ2-7 | TRBV6-2/TRBV6-3 | CASSLASAVYEQYF | TGTGCCAGCAGTCTGGCTAGCGCAGTATACGAGCAGTACTTC
TRBD2 | . | TRBJ2-5 | TRBV10-3 | CAISGLAFETQYF | TGTGCCATCAGTGGACTAGCATTCGAGACCCAGTACTTC
. | . | TRBJ2-1 | TRBV5-1 | CASGSFSGNEQFF | TGCGCCAGCGGGAGTTTCAGCGGCAATGAGCAGTTCTTC
TRBD1 | . | TRBJ1-4 | TRBV11-2 | CASSSVTGTNEKLFF | TGTGCCAGCAGCTCCGTGACAGGGACTAATGAAAAACTGTTTTTT
TRBD1 | . | TRBJ2-2 | TRBV5-1 | CASSPRTGAGELFF | TGCGCCAGCAGCCCAAGGACAGGGGCCGGGGAGCTGTTTTTT
. | . | TRBJ1-5 | TRBV6-2/TRBV6-3 | CASSTRGSRQPQHF | TGTGCCAGCAGCACAAGGGGATCGAGGCAGCCCCAGCATTTT
. | . | TRBJ2-7 | TRBV11-3 | CASSLDDSSYEQYF | TGTGCCAGCAGCTTAGACGACAGCTCCTACGAGCAGTACTTC
TRBD2 | . | TRBJ2-2 | TRBV19 | CASTPAGGITGELFF | TGTGCCAGTACTCCAGCGGGGGGGATCACCGGGGAGCTGTTTTTT
TRBD1 | once | TRBJ1-1 | TRBV5-6 | CASSPTGYTEAFF | TGTGCCAGCAGCCCGACAGGGTACACTGAAGCTTTCTTT
TRBD1 | . | TRBJ2-1 | TRBV11-2 | CASRSGGAVYNEQFF | TGTGCCAGCAGATCAGGGGGCGCAGTCTACAATGAGCAGTTCTTC
. | . | TRBJ2-2 | TRBV9 | CASNLQGALTGELFF | TGTGCCAGCAACCTACAGGGAGCCCTCACCGGGGAGCTGTTTTTT